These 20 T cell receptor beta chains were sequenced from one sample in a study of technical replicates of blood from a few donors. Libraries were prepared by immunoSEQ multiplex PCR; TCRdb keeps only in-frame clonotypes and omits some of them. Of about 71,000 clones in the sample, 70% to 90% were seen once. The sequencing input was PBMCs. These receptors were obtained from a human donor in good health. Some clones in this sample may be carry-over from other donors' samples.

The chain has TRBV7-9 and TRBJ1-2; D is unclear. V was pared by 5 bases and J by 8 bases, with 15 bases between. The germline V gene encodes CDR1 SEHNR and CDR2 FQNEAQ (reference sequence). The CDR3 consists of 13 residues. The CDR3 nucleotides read TGTGCCAGCAGCGCTTCCCCGGACTGGGGCTACACCTTC. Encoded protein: CASSASPDWGYTF.

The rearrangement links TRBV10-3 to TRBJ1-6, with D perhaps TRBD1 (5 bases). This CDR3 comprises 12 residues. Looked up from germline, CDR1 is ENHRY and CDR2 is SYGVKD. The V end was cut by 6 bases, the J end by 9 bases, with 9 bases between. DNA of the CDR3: TGTGCCATCAGGACAGACAGTTCACCCCTCCACTTT. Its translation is CAIRTDSSPLHF.

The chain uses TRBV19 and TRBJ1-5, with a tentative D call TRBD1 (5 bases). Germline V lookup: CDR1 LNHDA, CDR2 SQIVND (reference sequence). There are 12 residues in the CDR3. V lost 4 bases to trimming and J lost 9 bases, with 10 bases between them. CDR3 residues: CASSSRVPPQHF. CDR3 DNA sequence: TGTGCCAGTAGTAGCAGGGTCCCGCCCCAGCATTTT.

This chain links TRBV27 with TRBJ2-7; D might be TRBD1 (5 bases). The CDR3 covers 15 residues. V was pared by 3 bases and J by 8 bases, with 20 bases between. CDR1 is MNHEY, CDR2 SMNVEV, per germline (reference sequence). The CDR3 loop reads CASSFTAGPLGKQYF. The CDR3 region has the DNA TGTGCCAGCAGTTTCACGGCAGGGCCTCTAGGCAAGCAGTACTTC.

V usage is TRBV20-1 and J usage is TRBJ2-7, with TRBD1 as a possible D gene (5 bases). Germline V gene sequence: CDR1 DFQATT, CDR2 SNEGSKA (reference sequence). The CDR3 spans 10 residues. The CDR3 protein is CRQGLHEQYF. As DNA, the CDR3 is TGCAGGCAGGGTCTCCACGAGCAGTACTTC.

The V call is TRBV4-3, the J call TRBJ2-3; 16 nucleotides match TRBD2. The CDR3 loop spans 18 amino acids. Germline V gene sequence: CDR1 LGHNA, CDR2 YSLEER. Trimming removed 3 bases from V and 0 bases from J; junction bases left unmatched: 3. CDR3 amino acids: CASSQGLAGGLSTDTQYF. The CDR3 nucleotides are TGCGCCAGCAGCCAGGGACTAGCGGGGGGGCTGAGCACAGATACGCAGTATTTT.

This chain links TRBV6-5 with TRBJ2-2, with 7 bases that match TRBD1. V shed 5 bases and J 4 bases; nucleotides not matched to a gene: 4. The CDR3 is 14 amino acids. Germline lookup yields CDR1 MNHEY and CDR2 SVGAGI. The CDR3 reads CASSRQGGTGELFF. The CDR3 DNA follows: TGTGCCAGCAGTAGACAGGGCGGCACCGGGGAGCTGTTTTTT.

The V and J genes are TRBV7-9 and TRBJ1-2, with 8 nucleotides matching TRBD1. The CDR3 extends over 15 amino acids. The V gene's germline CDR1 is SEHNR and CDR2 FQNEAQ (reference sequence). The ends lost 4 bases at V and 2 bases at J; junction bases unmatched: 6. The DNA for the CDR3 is TGTGCCAGCAGCTCCGGACAGGGCCTAAACTATGGCTACACCTTC. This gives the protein CASSSGQGLNYGYTF.

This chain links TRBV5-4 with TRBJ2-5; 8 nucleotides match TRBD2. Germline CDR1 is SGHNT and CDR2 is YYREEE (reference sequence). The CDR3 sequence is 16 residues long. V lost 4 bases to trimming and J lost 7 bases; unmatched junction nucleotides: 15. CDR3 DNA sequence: TGTGCCAGCAGCCTAAGGACTAGCCCCCGGGGAGGGACCCAGTACTTC. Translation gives CASSLRTSPRGGTQYF.

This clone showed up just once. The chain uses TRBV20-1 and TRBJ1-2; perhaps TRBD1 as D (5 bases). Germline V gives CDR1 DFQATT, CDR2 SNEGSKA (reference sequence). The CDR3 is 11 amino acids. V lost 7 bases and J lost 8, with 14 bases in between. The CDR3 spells CSVDDSEGYTF. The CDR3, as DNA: TGCAGTGTTGACGACAGTGAGGGCTACACCTTC.

DNA of the CDR3: TGTGCCAGCAGCTTAGATGGGGGGGCGGAGACCCAGTACTTC. This sequence encodes CASSLDGGAETQYF. The gene calls are TRBV11-2 and TRBJ2-5; perhaps TRBD2 as D (7 bases). CDR1 is SGHAT and CDR2 is FQNNGV in the germline V gene. This CDR3 is built from 14 residues. V gave up 0 bases and J gave up 5 bases, with 10 bases separating them. Together with reference TRBV11-2 and TRBJ2-5, the CDR3 gives the full variable domain: EAGVAQSPRYKIIEKRQSVAFWCNPISGHATLYWYQQILGQGPKLLIQFQNNGVVDDSQLPKDRFSAERLKGVDSTLKIQPAKLEDSAVYLCASSLDGGAETQYFGPGTRLLVL.

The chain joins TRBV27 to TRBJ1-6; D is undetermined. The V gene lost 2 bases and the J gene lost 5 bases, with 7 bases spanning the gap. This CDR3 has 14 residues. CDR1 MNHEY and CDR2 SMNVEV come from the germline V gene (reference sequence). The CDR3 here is CASSLAQNNSPLHF. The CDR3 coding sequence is TGTGCCAGCAGTTTAGCACAAAATAATTCACCCCTCCACTTT.

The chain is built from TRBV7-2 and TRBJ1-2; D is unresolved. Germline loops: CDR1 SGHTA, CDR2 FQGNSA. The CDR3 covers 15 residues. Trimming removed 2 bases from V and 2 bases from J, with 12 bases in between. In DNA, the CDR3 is TGTGCCAGCAGCTTACTTGGGAGCTTAAACTATGGCTACACCTTC. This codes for CASSLLGSLNYGYTF.

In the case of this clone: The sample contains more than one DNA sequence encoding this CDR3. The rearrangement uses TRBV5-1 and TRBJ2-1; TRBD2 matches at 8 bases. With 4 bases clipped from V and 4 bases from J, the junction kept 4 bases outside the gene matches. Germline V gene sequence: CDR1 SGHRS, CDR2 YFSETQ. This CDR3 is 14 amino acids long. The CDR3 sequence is CASSPSGGYNEQFF. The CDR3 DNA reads TGCGCCAGCAGCCCCAGCGGGGGTTACAATGAGCAGTTCTTC. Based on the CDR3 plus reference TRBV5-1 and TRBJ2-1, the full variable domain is KAGVTQTPRYLIKTRGQQVTLSCSPISGHRSVSWYQQTPGQGLQFLFEYFSETQRNKGNFPGRFSGRQFSNSRSEMNVSTLELGDSALYLCASSPSGGYNEQFFGPGTRLTVL.

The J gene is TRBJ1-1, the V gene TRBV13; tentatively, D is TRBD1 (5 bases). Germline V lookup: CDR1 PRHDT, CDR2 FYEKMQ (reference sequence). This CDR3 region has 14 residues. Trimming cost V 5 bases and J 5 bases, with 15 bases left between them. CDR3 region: CASSHRTAGTEAFF. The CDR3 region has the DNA TGTGCCAGCAGCCACAGGACCGCTGGAACTGAAGCTTTCTTT.

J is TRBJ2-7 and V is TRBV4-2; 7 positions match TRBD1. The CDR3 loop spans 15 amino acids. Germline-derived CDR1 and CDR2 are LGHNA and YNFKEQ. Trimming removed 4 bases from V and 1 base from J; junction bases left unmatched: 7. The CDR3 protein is CASSPRQTGSYEQYF. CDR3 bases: TGTGCCAGCAGCCCCAGACAGACAGGGTCCTACGAGCAGTACTTC.

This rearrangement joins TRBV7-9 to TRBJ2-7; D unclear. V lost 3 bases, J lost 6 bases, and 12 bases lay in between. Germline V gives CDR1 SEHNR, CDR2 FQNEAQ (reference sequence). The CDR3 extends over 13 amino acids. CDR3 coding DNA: TGTGCCAGCAGCTTCCCCGGAGTCCGCGAGCAGTACTTC. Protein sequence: CASSFPGVREQYF.

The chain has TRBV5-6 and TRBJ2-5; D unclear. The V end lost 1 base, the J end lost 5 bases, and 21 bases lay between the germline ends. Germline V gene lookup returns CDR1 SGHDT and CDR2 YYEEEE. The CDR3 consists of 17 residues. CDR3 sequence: CASSLKRSTMSWETQYF. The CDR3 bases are TGTGCCAGCAGCTTGAAACGAAGCACCATGAGCTGGGAGACCCAGTACTTC.

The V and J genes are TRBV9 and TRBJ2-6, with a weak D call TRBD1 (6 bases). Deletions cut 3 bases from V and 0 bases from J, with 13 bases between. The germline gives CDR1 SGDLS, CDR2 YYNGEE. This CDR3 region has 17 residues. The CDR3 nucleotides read TGTGCCAGCAGCGCTCGACAGGAAACCTCTGGGGCCAACGTCCTGACTTTC. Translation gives CASSARQETSGANVLTF.

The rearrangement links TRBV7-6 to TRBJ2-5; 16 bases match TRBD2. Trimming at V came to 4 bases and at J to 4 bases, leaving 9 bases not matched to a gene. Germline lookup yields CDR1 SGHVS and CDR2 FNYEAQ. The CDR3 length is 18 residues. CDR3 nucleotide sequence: TGTGCCAGCAGCTCCTCCGGGACTAGCGGGGGGGTAGGAGAGACCCAGTACTTC. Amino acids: CASSSSGTSGGVGETQYF. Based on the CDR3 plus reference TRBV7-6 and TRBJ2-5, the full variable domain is GAGVSQSPRYKVTKRGQDVALRCDPISGHVSLYWYRQALGQGPEFLTYFNYEAQQDKSGLPNDRFSAERPEGSISTLTIQRTEQRDSAMYRCASSSSGTSGGVGETQYFGPGTRLLVL.